The 10 T cell receptor beta chains below were found in one sample sequenced in a study of blood T cell repertoires in COVID-19. Libraries were prepared by immunoSEQ multiplex PCR; TCRdb keeps only in-frame clonotypes and omits some of them. Of around 170,000 clones in the sample, 80% to 90% were seen once. The material sequenced was peripheral blood. These receptors were collected from a man in his forties or fifties with active or convalescent COVID-19.

The chain couples TRBV5-1 to TRBJ2-7; TRBD1 matches at 10 bases. There are 14 residues in the CDR3. Germline lookup yields CDR1 SGHRS and CDR2 YFSETQ. V was clipped by 4 bases and J by 5 bases; unmatched bases: 6. CDR3 nucleotides: TGCGCCAGCAGCGCCGGGACAGGGGTCAACGAGCAGTACTTC. It codes for CASSAGTGVNEQYF.

The chain has TRBV6-5 and TRBJ1-1; D call uncertain. Germline V gene data show CDR1 as MNHEY and CDR2 as SVGAGI. This CDR3 is built from 13 residues. The V end was cut by 6 bases, the J end by 0 bases, with 8 bases between. CDR3 bases: TGTGCCAGCAGGCAGGCGTTGAACACTGAAGCTTTCTTT. Residues: CASRQALNTEAFF.

The chain is built from TRBV19 and TRBJ1-5; no reliable D call. Germline V gives CDR1 LNHDA, CDR2 SQIVND (reference sequence). This CDR3 has 14 residues. V lost 7 bases to trimming and J lost 0 bases, with 10 bases between them. CDR3 in amino acids: CASISQYSNQPQHF. Written as DNA, the CDR3 is TGTGCCAGTATTTCACAGTATAGCAATCAGCCCCAGCATTTT.

The rearrangement joins TRBV3-1 (or the pseudogene TRBV3-2) to TRBJ1-4, with a tentative D call TRBD1 (5 bases). CDR3 size: 15 residues. Germline CDR1 LGHDT, CDR2 YNNKEL (reference sequence). Trimming removed 4 bases from V and 8 bases from J, with 17 bases in between. The CDR3 region has the DNA TGTGCCAGCAGCCTCGGGGGGGGGTCTGAGGAAAAACTGTTTTTT. It is translated as CASSLGGGSEEKLFF.

This chain uses TRBV6-5 with TRBJ2-2; D ambiguous. Trimming cost V 9 bases and J 2 bases, with 10 bases left between them. This CDR3 region has 13 residues. Germline CDR1 reads MNHEY; CDR2 reads SVGAGI. CDR3 bases: TGTGCCAGTACTACAACCAACACCGGGGAGCTGTTTTTT. Protein sequence: CASTTTNTGELFF.

In DNA form, the CDR3 reads TGTGCCACCAGTGAGGCAATATCGAACACCGGGGAGCTGTTTTTT. It yields the protein CATSEAISNTGELFF. The chain links TRBV24-1 to TRBJ2-2, with no clear D. The V gene lost 4 bases and the J gene lost 0 bases, with 8 bases spanning the gap. Germline values: CDR1 KGHDR, CDR2 SFDVKD. The CDR3 has 15 residues.

This clone was observed once. The chain carries TRBV24-1 and TRBJ2-7; D may be TRBD1 (5 bases). Per germline, CDR1 KGHDR and CDR2 SFDVKD. Trimming took 3 bases from V and 5 from J, leaving 10 bases between them. The CDR3 loop spans 13 amino acids. CDR3 amino acids: CATSDGHFDEQYF. The CDR3, as DNA: TGTGCCACCAGTGATGGACACTTTGACGAGCAGTACTTC.

The gene calls are TRBV30 and TRBJ2-3, with D possibly TRBD1 on 6 matching bases. This CDR3 has 15 amino acids. The V end was cut by 2 bases, the J end by 4 bases, with 16 bases between. The germline V gene encodes CDR1 GTSNPN and CDR2 SVGIG (reference sequence). The CDR3 DNA follows: TGTGCCTGGAGTCCCAGTGACAGGAGCGCAGATACGCAGTATTTT. This sequence encodes CAWSPSDRSADTQYF. The whole variable domain, filled in from reference TRBV30 and TRBJ2-3, reads SQTIHQWPATLVQPVGSPLSLECTVEGTSNPNLYWYRQAAGRGLQLLFYSVGIGQISSEVPQNLSASRPQDRQFILSSKKLLLSDSGFYLCAWSPSDRSADTQYFGPGTRLTVL.

The chain uses TRBV9 and TRBJ1-1; no reliable D call. The length of the CDR3 is 13 residues. Germline CDR1 is SGDLS and CDR2 is YYNGEE. V shed 4 bases and J shed 1 base, with 8 bases lying between them. The DNA for the CDR3 is TGTGCCAGCAGCATCACACGGAACACTGAAGCTTTCTTT. It is translated as CASSITRNTEAFF.

This clone was picked up a small number of times. The gene calls are TRBV9 and TRBJ1-4; weak D call: TRBD1 (5 bases). The CDR3 contains 17 residues. Trimming shortened V by 0 bases and J by 0 bases, and 12 bases separated the two germline ends. Germline-derived CDR1 and CDR2 are SGDLS and YYNGEE. This CDR3 reads CASSVGRTLTTNEKLFF. CDR3 nucleotide sequence: TGTGCCAGCAGCGTAGGAAGGACATTAACAACTAATGAAAAACTGTTTTTT.